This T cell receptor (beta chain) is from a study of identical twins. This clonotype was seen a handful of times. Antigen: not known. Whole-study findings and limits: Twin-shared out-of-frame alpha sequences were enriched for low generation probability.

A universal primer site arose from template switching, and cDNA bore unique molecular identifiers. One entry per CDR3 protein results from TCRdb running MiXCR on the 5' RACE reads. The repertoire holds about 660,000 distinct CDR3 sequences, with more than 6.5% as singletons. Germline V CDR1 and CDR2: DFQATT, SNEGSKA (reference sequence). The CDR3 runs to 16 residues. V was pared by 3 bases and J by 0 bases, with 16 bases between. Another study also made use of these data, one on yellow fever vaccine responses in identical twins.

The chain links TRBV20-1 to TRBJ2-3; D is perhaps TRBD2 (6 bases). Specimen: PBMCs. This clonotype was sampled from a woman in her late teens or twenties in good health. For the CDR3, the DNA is TGCAGTGCTAGTTCCGACTGGCGGGGAAGCACAGATACGCAGTATTTT. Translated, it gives CSASSDWRGSTDTQYF.